Listed below are T cell receptor beta chains from one sample, sequenced in a study of blood T cells in healthy people across ages. Each CDR3 protein gets one entry after TCRdb re-called the 5' RACE reads with MiXCR. The sample gives hundreds of thousands of distinct CDR3 sequences, 45% to 50% of which show up once; about 32% is in the top ten. Material: blood. Receptors were obtained from a woman aged 55 to 70 in good health. CDR3s include the opening cysteine and the closing phenylalanine or tryptophan. Fields, in order: V gene, J gene, CDR3 protein.

v_gene: TRBV28
j_gene: TRBJ2-5
CDR3aa: CASSWGVGGTQYF

v_gene: TRBV7-2
j_gene: TRBJ1-2
CDR3aa: CASRFEARSTYGYTF

v_gene: TRBV6-2/TRBV6-3
j_gene: TRBJ2-7
CDR3aa: CASSYWVRSGKYYATYEQYF

v_gene: TRBV3-1
j_gene: TRBJ2-3
CDR3aa: CASSRIPAGGKDTQYF

v_gene: TRBV9
j_gene: TRBJ2-7
CDR3aa: CANSVVAQALGYEQYF

v_gene: TRBV3-1
j_gene: TRBJ2-2
CDR3aa: CASSQFQGAGELFF

v_gene: TRBV20-1
j_gene: TRBJ1-5
CDR3aa: CSARWDTDQPQHF

v_gene: TRBV6-2/TRBV6-3
j_gene: TRBJ2-5
CDR3aa: CAGSYGPSSPTETQYF

v_gene: TRBV12-3/TRBV12-4
j_gene: TRBJ2-1
CDR3aa: CASSLWGSRNEQFF

v_gene: TRBV3-1
j_gene: TRBJ2-5
CDR3aa: CASSFRDRGKTQYF

v_gene: TRBV2
j_gene: TRBJ2-3
CDR3aa: CASSEPRDTQYF

v_gene: TRBV5-6
j_gene: TRBJ1-5
CDR3aa: CASSLFGQGQHF

v_gene: TRBV28
j_gene: TRBJ1-4
CDR3aa: CASSLREKLFF

v_gene: TRBV6-2/TRBV6-3
j_gene: TRBJ2-3
CDR3aa: CASSYSRGSQVDAQYF

v_gene: TRBV18
j_gene: TRBJ1-6
CDR3aa: CASSRTGQGNSSLHF

v_gene: TRBV6-5
j_gene: TRBJ2-7
CDR3aa: CASSSAPTSGRSYEQYF

v_gene: TRBV20-1
j_gene: TRBJ1-4
CDR3aa: CSAPGVAGYNEQFFGPTNEKLFF

v_gene: TRBV2
j_gene: TRBJ2-3
CDR3aa: CASIPTSTDTQYF

v_gene: TRBV28
j_gene: TRBJ2-3
CDR3aa: CASNQKGTGVSTDTQYF

v_gene: TRBV18
j_gene: TRBJ1-4
CDR3aa: CASSPWVGIGTNEKLFF

v_gene: TRBV20-1
j_gene: TRBJ1-4
CDR3aa: CSAPRRGYEKLFF

v_gene: TRBV15
j_gene: TRBJ2-3
CDR3aa: CATSRDWTGFPTDTQYF